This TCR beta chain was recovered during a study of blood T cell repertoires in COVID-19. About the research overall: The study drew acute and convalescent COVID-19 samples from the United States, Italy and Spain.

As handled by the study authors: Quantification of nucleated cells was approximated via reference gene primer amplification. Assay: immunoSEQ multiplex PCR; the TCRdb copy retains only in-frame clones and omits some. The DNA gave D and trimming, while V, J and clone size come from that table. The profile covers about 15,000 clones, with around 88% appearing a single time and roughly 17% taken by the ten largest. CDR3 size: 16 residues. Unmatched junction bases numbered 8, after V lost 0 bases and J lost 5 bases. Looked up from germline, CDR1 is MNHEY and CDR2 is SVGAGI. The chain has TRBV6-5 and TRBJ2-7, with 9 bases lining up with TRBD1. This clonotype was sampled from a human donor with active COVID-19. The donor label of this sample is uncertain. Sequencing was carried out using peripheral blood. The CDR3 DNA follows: TGTGCCAGCAGTTACTCGATGTGGGACAGGGTTAACGAGCAGTACTTC. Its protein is CASSYSMWDRVNEQYF.